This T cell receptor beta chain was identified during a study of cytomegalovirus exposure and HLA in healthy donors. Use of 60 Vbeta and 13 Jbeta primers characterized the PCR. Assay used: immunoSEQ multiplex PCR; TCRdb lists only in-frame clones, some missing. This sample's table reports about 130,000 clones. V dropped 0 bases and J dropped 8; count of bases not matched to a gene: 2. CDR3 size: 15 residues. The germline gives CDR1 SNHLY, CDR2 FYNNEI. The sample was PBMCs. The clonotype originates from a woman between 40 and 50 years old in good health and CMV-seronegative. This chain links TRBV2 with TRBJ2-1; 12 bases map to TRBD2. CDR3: CASSEALAGGHEQFF. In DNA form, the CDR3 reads TGTGCCAGCAGTGAAGCACTAGCGGGGGGCCATGAGCAGTTCTTC.